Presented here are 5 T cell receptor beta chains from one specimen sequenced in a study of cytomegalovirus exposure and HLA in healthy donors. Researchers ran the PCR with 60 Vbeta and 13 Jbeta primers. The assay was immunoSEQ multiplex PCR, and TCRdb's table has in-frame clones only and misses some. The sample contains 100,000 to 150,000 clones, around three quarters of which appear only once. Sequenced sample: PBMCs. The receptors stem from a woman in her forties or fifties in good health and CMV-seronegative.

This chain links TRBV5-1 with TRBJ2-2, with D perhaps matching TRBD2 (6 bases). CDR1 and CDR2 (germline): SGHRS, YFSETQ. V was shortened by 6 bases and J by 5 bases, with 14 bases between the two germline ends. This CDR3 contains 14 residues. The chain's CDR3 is CASILGAGTGELFF. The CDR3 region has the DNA TGCGCCAGCATCCTCGGGGCGGGAACCGGGGAGCTGTTTTTT.

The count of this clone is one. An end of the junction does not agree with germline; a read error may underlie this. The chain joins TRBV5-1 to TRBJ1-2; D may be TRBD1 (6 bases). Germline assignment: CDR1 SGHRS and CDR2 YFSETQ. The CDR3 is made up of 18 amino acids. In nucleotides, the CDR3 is TGCGCCAGCAGCGCGACCGGACAGACTCTTCCTCTTAACTATGGCTACCCCTTC. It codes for CASSATGQTLPLNYGYPF.

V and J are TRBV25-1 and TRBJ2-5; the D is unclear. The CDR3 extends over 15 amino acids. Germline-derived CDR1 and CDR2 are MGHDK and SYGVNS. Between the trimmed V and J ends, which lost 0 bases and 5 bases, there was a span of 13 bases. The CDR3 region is CASSEYLGVVETQYF. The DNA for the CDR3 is TGTGCCAGCAGTGAATATTTGGGCGTAGTGGAGACCCAGTACTTC.

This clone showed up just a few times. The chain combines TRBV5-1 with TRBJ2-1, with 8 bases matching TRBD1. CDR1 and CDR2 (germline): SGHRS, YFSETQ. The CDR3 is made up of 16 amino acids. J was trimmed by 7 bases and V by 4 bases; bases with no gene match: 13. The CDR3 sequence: CASSPEPDRAGNEQFF. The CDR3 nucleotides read TGCGCCAGCAGCCCTGAACCGGACAGGGCGGGAAATGAGCAGTTCTTC. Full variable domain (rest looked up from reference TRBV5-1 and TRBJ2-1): KAGVTQTPRYLIKTRGQQVTLSCSPISGHRSVSWYQQTPGQGLQFLFEYFSETQRNKGNFPGRFSGRQFSNSRSEMNVSTLELGDSALYLCASSPEPDRAGNEQFFGPGTRLTVL.

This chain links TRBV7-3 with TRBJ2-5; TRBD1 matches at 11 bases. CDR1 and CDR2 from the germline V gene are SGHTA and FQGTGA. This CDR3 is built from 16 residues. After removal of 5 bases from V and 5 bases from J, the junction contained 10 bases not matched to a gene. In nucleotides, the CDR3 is TGTGCCAGCAGCCCTGGGACAGGGGGAAGTGGGGAGACCCAGTACTTC. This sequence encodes CASSPGTGGSGETQYF.